This paragraph reports one T cell receptor (beta chain). The TCRbeta library was prepared with unique molecular identifiers. TCRdb re-analysed the PCR reads in MiXCR, keeping a single row per CDR3 protein. The sample consists of about 600,000 distinct CDR3 sequences, 10% to 13% of them appearing once. The sample belongs to a study of T-cell reconstitution after alpha-beta-depleted transplantation in children. Looked up from germline, CDR1 is DFQATT and CDR2 is SNEGSKA (reference sequence). There are 20 residues in the CDR3. Trimming cost V 0 bases and J 3 bases; bases outside gene matches: 13. V usage is TRBV20-1 and J usage is TRBJ2-1, with 14 bases that match TRBD2. The clonotype was recovered from a human donor who donated a stem cell graft to a child with acute myeloid leukemia. The material sequenced was PBMCs from the stem cell graft donor, taken from the stem cell graft. CDR3: CSARDLGGLAGDPVYNEQFF. DNA of the CDR3: TGCAGTGCTAGAGACCTGGGGGGACTAGCGGGAGACCCCGTCTACAATGAGCAGTTCTTC.